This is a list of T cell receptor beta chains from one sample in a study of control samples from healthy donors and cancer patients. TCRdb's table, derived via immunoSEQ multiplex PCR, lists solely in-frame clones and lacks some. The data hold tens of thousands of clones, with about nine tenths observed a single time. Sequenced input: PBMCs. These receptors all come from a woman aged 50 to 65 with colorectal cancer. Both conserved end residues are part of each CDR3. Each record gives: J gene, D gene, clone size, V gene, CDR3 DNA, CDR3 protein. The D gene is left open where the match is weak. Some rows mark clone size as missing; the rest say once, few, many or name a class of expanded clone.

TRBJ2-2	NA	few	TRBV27	TGTGCCAGCAGTTCCGTGAACACCGGGGAGCTGTTTTTT	CASSSVNTGELFF
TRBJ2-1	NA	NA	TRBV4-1	TGCGCCAGCAGCCAAGGGGTTCCCTCGGGGGAGCAGTTCTTC	CASSQGVPSGEQFF
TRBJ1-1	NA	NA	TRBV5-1	TGCGCCAGCAGTCGGGGGGGTTTCACTATGAACACTGAAGCTTTCTTT	CASSRGGFTMNTEAFF
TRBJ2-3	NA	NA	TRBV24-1	TGTGCCACCAGTGGGACCAGGGACACAGATACGCAGTATTTT	CATSGTRDTDTQYF
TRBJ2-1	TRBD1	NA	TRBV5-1	TGCGCCAGCAGCAGCGGACAGGGATACTACAATGAGCAGTTCTTC	CASSSGQGYYNEQFF
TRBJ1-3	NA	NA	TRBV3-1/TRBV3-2	TGTGCCAGCAGCCAAGGAGGGGCCAACACCATATATTTT	CASSQGGANTIYF
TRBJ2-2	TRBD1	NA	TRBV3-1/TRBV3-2	TGTGCCAGCAGCCAAGTCAGGGGGCCCCCTTCGAACACCGGGGAGCTGTTTTTT	CASSQVRGPPSNTGELFF
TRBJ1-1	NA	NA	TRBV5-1	TGCGCCAGCAGGAGCTGGGGCGATATAGGTGAAGCTTTCTTT	CASRSWGDIGEAFF
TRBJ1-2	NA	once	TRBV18	TGTGCCAGCTCACCCGGACAGAGAAACTATGGCTACACCTTC	CASSPGQRNYGYTF
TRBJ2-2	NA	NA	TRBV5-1	TGCGCCAGCAGCTTCGGAGGGTTAGACACCGGGGAGCTGTTTTTT	CASSFGGLDTGELFF
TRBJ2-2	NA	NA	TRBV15	TGTGCCACTGCTCCGGGACCGCCCGGCACCGGGGAGCTGTTTTTT	CATAPGPPGTGELFF
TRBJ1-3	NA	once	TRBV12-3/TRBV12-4	TGTGCCAGCAGTTCCGGTGGAAACACCATATATTTT	CASSSGGNTIYF
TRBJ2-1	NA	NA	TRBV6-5	TGTGCCAGCAGTAACTACTACAATGAGCAGTTCTTC	CASSNYYNEQFF
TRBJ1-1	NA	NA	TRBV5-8	TGTGCCAGCAATCTCTACAGGGTAGGGAACACTGAAGCTTTCTTT	CASNLYRVGNTEAFF
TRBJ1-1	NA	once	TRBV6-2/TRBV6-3	TGTGCCAGCAGTTACGGGGGACACCCTTTGAGACTCGCTTTCTTT	CASSYGGHPLRLAFF
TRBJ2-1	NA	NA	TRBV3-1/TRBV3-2	TGTGCCAGCAGCCAATTTGTCGATGAGCAGTTCTTC	CASSQFVDEQFF
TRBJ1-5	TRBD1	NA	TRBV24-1	TGTGCCACCAGTGATTTGGACAGGGCGAGCAATCAGCCCCAGCATTTT	CATSDLDRASNQPQHF
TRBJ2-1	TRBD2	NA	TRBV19	TGTGCCGTTATGAGCGGGGACTCCTACAATGAGCAGTTCTTC	CAVMSGDSYNEQFF
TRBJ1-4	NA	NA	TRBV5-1	TGCGCCAGCAGCTTAGGACAGATTAATGAAAAACTGTTTTTT	CASSLGQINEKLFF
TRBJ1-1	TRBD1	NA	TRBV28	TGTGCCAGCAGGCTGGACAGGGCCTACCTGAACACTGAAGCTTTCTTT	CASRLDRAYLNTEAFF
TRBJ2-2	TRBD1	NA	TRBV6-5	TGTGCCAGCAGTTGGGGACAGGCCGGGGAGCTGTTTTTT	CASSWGQAGELFF
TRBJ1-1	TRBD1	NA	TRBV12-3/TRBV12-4	TGTGCCAGCAGCTTCGGACAGGGACCTTTCTTT	CASSFGQGPFF
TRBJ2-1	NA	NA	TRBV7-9	TGTGCCAGCAGCTTGGGTTCCTACAATGAGCAGTTCTTC	CASSLGSYNEQFF
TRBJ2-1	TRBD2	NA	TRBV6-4	TGTGCCAGCAGTGCCCTCAGCGGGGGGGTATATGAGCAGTTCTTC	CASSALSGGVYEQFF
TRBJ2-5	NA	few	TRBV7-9	TGTGCCAGCAGCTTAGGCCAGATACAAGAGACCCAGTACTTC	CASSLGQIQETQYF
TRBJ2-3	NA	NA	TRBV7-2	TGTGCCAGCAGCTCGCCGCGACAGGTCTTTTTTCCAGATACGCAGTATTTT	CASSSPRQVFFPDTQYF
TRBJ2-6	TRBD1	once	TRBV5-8	TGTGCCAGCAGCTTGGGGACAGGGGCCGGGGCCAACGTCCTGACTTTC	CASSLGTGAGANVLTF
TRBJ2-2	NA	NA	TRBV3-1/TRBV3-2	TGTGCCAGCAGCCCCGGGTACACCGGGGAGCTGTTTTTT	CASSPGYTGELFF
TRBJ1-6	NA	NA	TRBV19	TGTGCCAGTAGCACCTCGTCAAGGGATAATTCACCCCTCCACTTT	CASSTSSRDNSPLHF
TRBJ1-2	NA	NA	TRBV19	TGTGCCAGTAGTACGCAGGGAGAATTTTATGGCTACACCTTC	CASSTQGEFYGYTF
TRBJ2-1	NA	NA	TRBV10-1	TGCGCCAGCAGTGACCCAAAGACTGAGCAGTTCTTC	CASSDPKTEQFF
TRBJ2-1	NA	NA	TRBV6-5	TGTGCCAGCAGTTACTCTGGCAGCAATGAGCAGTTCTTC	CASSYSGSNEQFF
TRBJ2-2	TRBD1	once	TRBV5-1	TGCGCCAGCAGCTCCCGGACAGGGGGCGCCGGGGAGCTGTTTTTT	CASSSRTGGAGELFF
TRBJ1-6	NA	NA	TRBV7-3	TGTGCCAGCAGCTTATCGGGAGGTTCACTCCTCCACTTT	CASSLSGGSLLHF
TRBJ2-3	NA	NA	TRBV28	TGTGCCAGCAGCTTACTGCAGGGGAGGCCAGATACGCAGTATTTT	CASSLLQGRPDTQYF
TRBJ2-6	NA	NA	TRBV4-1	TGCGCCAGCAGCCGGGGGCAGACAGGAGGGTCTGGGGCCAACGTCCTGACTTTC	CASSRGQTGGSGANVLTF
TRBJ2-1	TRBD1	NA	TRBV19	TGTGCCAGTAGTAATCAGGGACAGGGGAACCACAATGAGCAGTTCTTC	CASSNQGQGNHNEQFF
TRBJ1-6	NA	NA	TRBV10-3	TGTGCCATCAGTGAAAACGACAGCAATTCACCCCTCCACTTT	CAISENDSNSPLHF
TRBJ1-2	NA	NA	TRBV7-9	TGTGCCAGCAGCTTTAGGGCATATGGCTACACCTTC	CASSFRAYGYTF
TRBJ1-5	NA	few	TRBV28	TGTGCCAGCAGCATTGGGTGGGATCAGCCCCAGCATTTT	CASSIGWDQPQHF
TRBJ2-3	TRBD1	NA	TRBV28	TGTGCCAGCAGTCTCACAGGGGGCCAAGATACGCAGTATTTT	CASSLTGGQDTQYF
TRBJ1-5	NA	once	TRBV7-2	TGTGCCAGCAGCTTTGTCCACGGTAGCAATCAGCCCCAGCATTTT	CASSFVHGSNQPQHF
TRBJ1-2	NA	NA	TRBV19	TGTGCCAGTATGAGGGGTGCTAACTATGGCTACACCTTC	CASMRGANYGYTF
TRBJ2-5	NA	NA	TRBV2	TGTGCCAGCAGTGAATGGAGGAGGGAGACCCAGTACTTC	CASSEWRRETQYF
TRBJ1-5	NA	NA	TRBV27	TGTGCCAGCAGTCACAACAATCAGCCCCAGCATTTT	CASSHNNQPQHF
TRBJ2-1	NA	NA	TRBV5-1	TGCGCCAGCCGTACACAGGGTTACAATGAGCAGTTCTTC	CASRTQGYNEQFF
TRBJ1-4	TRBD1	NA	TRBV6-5	TGTGCCAGCAGCCTAACAGGGGGCCTTGATGAAAAACTGTTTTTT	CASSLTGGLDEKLFF
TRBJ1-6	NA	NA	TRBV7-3	TGTGCCAGCAGCTTCTACGGCGGGGATTCACCCCTCCACTTT	CASSFYGGDSPLHF
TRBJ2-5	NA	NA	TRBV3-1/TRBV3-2	TGTGCCAGCAGCTCCGGACCCGCAGAGACCCAGTACTTC	CASSSGPAETQYF
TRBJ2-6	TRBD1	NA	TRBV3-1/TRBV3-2	TGTGCCAGCGGCTGGACAGGGGGCCCTGGGGCCAACGTCCTGACTTTC	CASGWTGGPGANVLTF
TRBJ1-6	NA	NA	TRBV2	TGTGCCAGCATCAGTTCGTATAATTCACCCCTCCACTTT	CASISSYNSPLHF
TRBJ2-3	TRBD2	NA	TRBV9	TGTGCCAGCAGCGTAGACCGAGCGGGGAATAGGTTCGCGGGTTTCACAGATACGCAGTATTTT	CASSVDRAGNRFAGFTDTQYF
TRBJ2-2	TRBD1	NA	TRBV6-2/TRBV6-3	TGTGCCAGCAGTCACGGACAGGGCGTGTATCCCGGGGAGCTGTTTTTT	CASSHGQGVYPGELFF
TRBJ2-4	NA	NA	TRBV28	TGTGCCAGCAGTTCCTATGGCAAAAACATTCAGTACTTC	CASSSYGKNIQYF